These T cell receptor beta chains were read from a single sample in a study of T cells in Graves' hyperthyroidism and ophthalmopathy. In TCRdb, the multiplex PCR reads were re-called with MiXCR into one record per CDR3 protein. The table lists some 340,000 distinct CDR3 sequences, around 13% of them singletons. The sequenced sample was blood. Receptors were obtained from a woman aged 40 to 55 with Graves' ophthalmopathy. CDR3s include the opening cysteine and the closing phenylalanine or tryptophan. D genes are given only for firm matches. Not every row has a clone size; where given, it reads once, few, many or a size class.

CDR3 protein,CDR3 DNA,clone size,J gene,V gene,D gene
CASSPWSGQHNEQFF,TGCGCCAGCAGCCCGTGGTCCGGACAGCACAATGAGCAGTTCTTC,many,TRBJ2-1,TRBV5-1,NA
CSVGTGKPYEQYF,TGCAGCGTTGGGACGGGGAAGCCCTACGAGCAGTACTTC,NA,TRBJ2-7,TRBV29-1,NA
CASSLGVVEEQFF,TGTGCCAGCAGCTTAGGGGTGGTAGAGGAGCAGTTCTTC,many,TRBJ2-1,TRBV7-8,NA
CASSQGLAESGELFF,TGTGCCAGCAGCCAGGGACTAGCTGAGTCCGGGGAGCTGTTTTTT,few,TRBJ2-2,TRBV27,TRBD2
CASTIRNEQYF,TGTGCCAGCACTATCAGAAACGAGCAGTACTTC,NA,TRBJ2-7,TRBV7-9,NA
CASSADRTVFGYTF,TGCGCCAGCAGCGCCGACAGGACGGTCTTTGGCTACACCTTC,few,TRBJ1-2,TRBV5-1,NA
CASRRQGAGDGYTF,TGTGCCAGCAGGAGACAGGGGGCTGGGGATGGCTACACCTTC,many,TRBJ1-2,TRBV6-1,TRBD1
CASRYQFGTIYEQYF,TGTGCCAGCAGGTACCAATTCGGGACAATTTACGAGCAGTACTTC,NA,TRBJ2-7,TRBV6-5,NA
CASSHGDERGAGTYNEQFF,TGTGCCAGCAGCCATGGGGACGAGCGGGGGGCTGGAACCTACAATGAGCAGTTCTTC,NA,TRBJ2-1,TRBV3-1,TRBD2
CASGTSGGSGETQYF,TGTGCCAGCGGGACTAGCGGGGGGTCAGGAGAGACCCAGTACTTC,many,TRBJ2-5,TRBV7-2,TRBD2
CATSRWAAEQFF,TGTGCCACCAGCAGGTGGGCGGCCGAGCAGTTCTTC,NA,TRBJ2-1,TRBV15,NA
CASSPGTGETDTQYF,TGTGCCAGCAGTCCCGGGACAGGGGAGACAGATACGCAGTATTTT,NA,TRBJ2-3,TRBV25-1,TRBD1
CASSLTQGSGYGYTF,TGTGCCAGCAGCTTAACTCAGGGAAGTGGCTATGGCTACACCTTC,many,TRBJ1-2,TRBV7-8,NA
CSATRGYSEAFF,TGCAGTGCTACCCGGGGTTACTCTGAAGCTTTCTTT,many,TRBJ1-1,TRBV20-1,NA
CASSPQVNTEAFF,TGTGCCAGCAGCCCACAGGTGAACACTGAAGCTTTCTTT,many,TRBJ1-1,TRBV3-1,NA
CASTLRGGAYEQYF,TGTGCCAGCACCCTACGGGGGGGGGCCTACGAGCAGTACTTC,NA,TRBJ2-7,TRBV6-1,TRBD2
CASSYEGAKNIQYF,TGTGCCAGCAGTTACGAAGGGGCCAAAAACATTCAGTACTTC,NA,TRBJ2-4,TRBV6-2/TRBV6-3,NA
CASSMEGAETEAFF,TGTGCCAGTAGTATGGAGGGGGCAGAAACTGAAGCTTTCTTT,many,TRBJ1-1,TRBV19,TRBD1
CASNDRTNSGNTIYF,TGCGCCAGCAACGACAGGACGAACTCTGGAAACACCATATATTTT,few,TRBJ1-3,TRBV4-1,NA
CASSQIRTMNTEAFF,TGTGCCAGCAGCCAAATCCGGACGATGAACACTGAAGCTTTCTTT,many,TRBJ1-1,TRBV3-1,NA
CATGEFSSYNSPLHF,TGTGCCACGGGCGAATTTAGCTCCTATAATTCACCCCTCCACTTT,many,TRBJ1-6,TRBV2,NA
CASSMDRDYQETQYF,TGTGCCAGCAGTATGGACAGGGATTACCAAGAGACCCAGTACTTC,many,TRBJ2-5,TRBV12-3/TRBV12-4,TRBD1
CATHGVMNTEAFF,TGTGCCACCCACGGAGTCATGAACACTGAAGCTTTCTTT,many,TRBJ1-1,TRBV27,NA
CSARDLQGAYEQYF,TGCAGTGCTAGAGATCTTCAGGGGGCCTACGAGCAGTACTTC,many,TRBJ2-7,TRBV20-1,TRBD1
CASSPRQGRETSYEQYF,TGTGCCAGCAGCCCCCGCCAGGGGAGGGAGACCTCCTACGAGCAGTACTTC,many,TRBJ2-7,TRBV7-8,NA
CASSPDGTGLYEQYF,TGTGCCAGCTCACCGGACGGGACAGGGTTATACGAGCAGTACTTC,few,TRBJ2-7,TRBV18,TRBD1
CASGQGEGKLFF,TGTGCCAGCGGACAGGGGGAGGGAAAACTGTTTTTT,many,TRBJ1-4,TRBV12-3/TRBV12-4,TRBD1
CASSVRGDTEAFF,TGTGCCAGCAGCGTTAGGGGAGACACTGAAGCTTTCTTT,NA,TRBJ1-1,TRBV7-9,NA
CASSLFRQRTEAFF,TGTGCCAGCAGTTTATTTAGGCAGAGGACTGAAGCTTTCTTT,many,TRBJ1-1,TRBV28,NA
CASSLTGMETQYF,TGTGCCAGCAGTTTGACAGGGATGGAGACCCAGTACTTC,many,TRBJ2-5,TRBV12-3/TRBV12-4,TRBD1
CASSGYIQKSGELFF,TGTGCCAGCAGTGGATACATCCAGAAAAGCGGGGAGCTGTTTTTT,NA,TRBJ2-2,TRBV2,NA
CATSGGLAGGLHNEQFF,TGTGCCACCAGTGGTGGACTAGCGGGGGGGCTACACAATGAGCAGTTCTTC,few,TRBJ2-1,TRBV24-1,TRBD2
CASSLLAGGPLSTDTQYF,TGCGCCAGCAGCCTCCTAGCGGGGGGCCCCCTTTCTACAGATACGCAGTATTTT,NA,TRBJ2-3,TRBV5-1,TRBD2
CASSLDGPNQPQHF,TGTGCCAGCAGCTTGGACGGCCCTAATCAGCCCCAGCATTTT,many,TRBJ1-5,TRBV11-3,NA
CASSLDPGVEKEAFF,TGCGCCAGCAGCTTGGATCCCGGGGTGGAGAAGGAAGCTTTCTTT,NA,TRBJ1-1,TRBV5-1,NA
CASSLGTGLKTQYF,TGTGCCAGCAGCTTAGGGACCGGGTTGAAGACCCAGTACTTC,many,TRBJ2-5,TRBV7-9,NA
CASRSPLGTEAFF,TGTGCCAGCAGGTCTCCTCTGGGCACTGAAGCTTTCTTT,many,TRBJ1-1,TRBV2,NA
CSARRGQAQETQYF,TGCAGTGCTAGACGCGGACAGGCACAAGAGACCCAGTACTTC,many,TRBJ2-5,TRBV20-1,TRBD1
CASGGVRLAHYNEQFF,TGTGCCAGCGGGGGGGTCAGACTAGCCCACTACAATGAGCAGTTCTTC,many,TRBJ2-1,TRBV7-9,TRBD2
CASGLASSYNEQFF,TGTGCCAGCGGACTAGCGAGCTCCTACAATGAGCAGTTCTTC,many,TRBJ2-1,TRBV12-3/TRBV12-4,TRBD2
CASSRSNIGASSEQYF,TGTGCCAGCAGCCGATCAAATATAGGGGCTTCATCCGAGCAGTACTTC,many,TRBJ2-7,TRBV2,NA
CSVGDRRNWNSPLHF,TGCAGCGTCGGTGACAGGAGGAATTGGAATTCACCCCTCCACTTT,NA,TRBJ1-6,TRBV29-1,NA
CAISGTGLGETQYF,TGTGCCATCAGCGGAACAGGGCTAGGGGAGACCCAGTACTTC,NA,TRBJ2-5,TRBV10-3,NA
CASSFSSGAIQETQYF,TGTGCCAGCAGTTTTAGTAGCGGGGCCATTCAAGAGACCCAGTACTTC,many,TRBJ2-5,TRBV28,TRBD2
CASRGQGALAGELFF,TGTGCCAGCCGAGGGCAGGGGGCTCTCGCCGGGGAGCTGTTTTTT,many,TRBJ2-2,TRBV2,TRBD1
CAISEPGTEAFF,TGTGCCATCAGTGAACCGGGAACTGAAGCTTTCTTT,NA,TRBJ1-1,TRBV10-3,NA
CASSHGTGWEKLFF,TGCGCCAGCAGCCACGGGACAGGATGGGAAAAACTGTTTTTT,NA,TRBJ1-4,TRBV4-1,TRBD1
CASSLGTSGSKETQYF,TGTGCCAGCAGCTTAGGGACTAGCGGGAGTAAAGAGACCCAGTACTTC,few,TRBJ2-5,TRBV7-9,TRBD2
CASSPFQEFPYNEQFF,TGTGCCAGCAGCCCTTTCCAGGAATTCCCCTACAATGAGCAGTTCTTC,NA,TRBJ2-1,TRBV3-1,NA
CASSPGLAGVYTGELFF,TGTGCCAGCAGTCCGGGACTAGCGGGAGTTTACACCGGGGAGCTGTTTTTT,few,TRBJ2-2,TRBV27,TRBD2
CASSEAGENSPLHF,TGCGCCAGCAGTGAAGCTGGGGAAAATTCACCCCTCCACTTT,few,TRBJ1-6,TRBV10-2,NA
CASSRLAGANTETQYF,TGTGCCAGCAGCCGTCTAGCGGGGGCCAACACGGAGACCCAGTACTTC,NA,TRBJ2-5,TRBV4-2,TRBD2
CASSDPLRGRETQYF,TGTGCCAGCAGCGACCCCTTAAGGGGACGGGAGACCCAGTACTTC,NA,TRBJ2-5,TRBV7-8,NA